These T cell receptor beta chains were read from a single sample in a study of CD8 T cells in ankylosing spondylitis. MiXCR was run by TCRdb on the 5' RACE reads, yielding one entry per CDR3 protein. The table lists about 150,000 distinct CDR3 sequences, around 6.6% of them singletons. Input material: blood, either unsorted or a sorted T cell fraction (not recorded which). The receptor set was obtained from a female donor with ankylosing spondylitis or in good health (not recorded which). Each CDR3 is given with its conserved first and last residue. The D gene is left open where the match is weak. The size of a clone is reported for some rows only, either as once, few or many, or as a class for expanded clones.

v_gene	abundance	j_gene	d_gene	CDR3nt	CDR3aa
TRBV6-6	many	TRBJ2-7	NA	TGTGCCAGCAGTTACGCCCTTCTGTACGAGCAGTACTTC	CASSYALLYEQYF
TRBV7-2	few	TRBJ2-4	NA	TGTGCCAGCAGCTTAGTCGCGGGGGCCAGAGCCAAAAACATTCAGTACTTC	CASSLVAGARAKNIQYF
TRBV12-3/TRBV12-4	many	TRBJ1-2	NA	TGTGCCAGCAGTTTGGCCCAGGGATTTAACTATGGCTACACCTTC	CASSLAQGFNYGYTF
TRBV7-9	many	TRBJ1-4	NA	TGTGCCAGCCGGAAAGGAGGTGAAAAACTGTTTTTT	CASRKGGEKLFF
TRBV20-1	few	TRBJ1-5	NA	TGCAGTGCTGGGGCCCCCCGACAGATTAATCAGCCCCAGCATTTT	CSAGAPRQINQPQHF
TRBV28	many	TRBJ1-4	NA	TGTGCCTGCGGTGGAATGGGATCAACTAATGAAAAACTGTTTTTT	CACGGMGSTNEKLFF
TRBV5-1	many	TRBJ2-7	TRBD2	TGCGCCAGCAGCGCGCTTGGGAGGGACGAGCAGTACTTC	CASSALGRDEQYF
TRBV6-6	medium-sized	TRBJ1-3	TRBD1	TGTGCCAGCAGTCTCGACAGGGAAGGAAACACCATATATTTT	CASSLDREGNTIYF
TRBV20-1	NA	TRBJ2-6	TRBD2	TGCAGTGCTAGAGGCACTAGCGACCTCGAGAGGGCCAACGTCCTGACTTTC	CSARGTSDLERANVLTF
TRBV9	many	TRBJ1-5	TRBD1	TGTGCCAGCAGCGAGGGGGCAGGGAATCAGCCCCAGCATTTT	CASSEGAGNQPQHF
TRBV5-1	many	TRBJ1-4	TRBD1	TGCGCCAGCAGCCTAGGGACAGAATTAAATGAAAAACTGTTTTTT	CASSLGTELNEKLFF
TRBV6-1	many	TRBJ1-1	TRBD1	TGTGCCAGCAGTGCGACAGGGGATAAGACTGAAGCTTTCTTT	CASSATGDKTEAFF
TRBV5-1	few	TRBJ1-1	TRBD1	TGCGCCAGCAGCCAGGGACAGGTGAACACTGAAGCTTTCTTT	CASSQGQVNTEAFF
TRBV5-1	many	TRBJ2-1	NA	TGCGCCAGCAGCCCTCACTATAGCTCCTACAATGAGCAGTTCTTC	CASSPHYSSYNEQFF
TRBV2	many	TRBJ2-2	NA	TGTGCCAGCAAGGTGACAGGGAACACCGGGGAGCTGTTTTTT	CASKVTGNTGELFF
TRBV7-6	many	TRBJ2-7	TRBD1	TGTGCCAGCAGCACACACAGGGGAGACCCAACCTACGAGCAGTACTTC	CASSTHRGDPTYEQYF